This TCR beta chain was captured in a study of blood T cell repertoires in COVID-19. Study as a whole: COVID-19 samples collected from the United States, Italy and Spain covered acute and convalescent phases.

TCRdb keeps only in-frame clones here, not all; method: immunoSEQ multiplex PCR. The sample yields approximately 200,000 clones, 89% seen once. This CDR3 contains 14 residues. V was pared by 6 bases and J by 11 bases, with 14 bases of the junction left unmatched. Looked up from germline, CDR1 is MNHEY and CDR2 is SVGAGI. The source of this sequence is a woman in her forties with acute COVID-19. The sample taken for sequencing was PBMCs or T cells enriched from blood (not recorded which). The chain is built from TRBV6-5 and TRBJ1-1; 8 nucleotides align to TRBD1. DNA of the CDR3: TGTGCCAGCAGGCCACGGACAGGGAGTTTTGAGGCTTTCTTT. It codes for CASRPRTGSFEAFF.